Listed below are T cell receptor beta chains from one sample, sequenced in a study of T cells in Graves' hyperthyroidism and ophthalmopathy. Via MiXCR, TCRdb re-called the multiplex PCR reads, giving one row per CDR3 protein. The table shows a few hundred thousand distinct CDR3 sequences, with roughly 45% occurring only once. Material: peripheral blood or thyroid tissue (not recorded which). These receptors originate from an adult woman with Graves' disease, either hyperthyroidism or ophthalmopathy (not recorded which). Each CDR3 is given with its conserved first and last residue. The D gene is left open where the match is weak. Only some rows state a clone size, as once, few, many or a class for expanded clones.

NA TRBJ1-5 many TRBV4-1 TGCGCCAGCAGTCCAGCTGCCTTCGGAGATCAGCCCCAGCATTTT CASSPAAFGDQPQHF
NA TRBJ2-3 NA TRBV29-1 TGCAGCGTTGAAGGGGGTGCGGGGGAGGACAGGGACACAGATACGCAGTATTTT CSVEGGAGEDRDTDTQYF
TRBD1 TRBJ1-6 many TRBV5-6 TGTGCCAGCAGCGCCGGGACAGGGAATTCACCCCTCCACTTT CASSAGTGNSPLHF
NA TRBJ2-5 NA TRBV20-1 TGCAGTGCTAGGAGCGAACAAGAGACCCAGTACTTC CSARSEQETQYF
NA TRBJ2-5 NA TRBV19 TGTGCCAGTACCCGACGGGGTGAGCCCCAGTACTTC CASTRRGEPQYF
NA TRBJ1-2 NA TRBV20-1 TGCAGTGCTCCCCCCCGGTATGGCTACACCTTC CSAPPRYGYTF
NA TRBJ1-5 NA TRBV29-1 TGCAGCGTTGATGGTCGTCAAGAGACCCAGCATTTT CSVDGRQETQHF
NA TRBJ1-2 many TRBV19 TGTGCCAGTAGTATACAAGGCGTCAGTGTCTATGGCTACACCTTC CASSIQGVSVYGYTF
NA TRBJ1-6 NA TRBV7-9 TGTGCCAGCAGCTTAGAAGGGAAGATTTCACCCCTCCACTTT CASSLEGKISPLHF
NA TRBJ2-7 NA TRBV20-1 TGCAGTGCTAGTCCACTCTACGAGCAGTACTTC CSASPLYEQYF
NA TRBJ1-5 NA TRBV5-1 TGCGCCAGCAGCCCTGGAGTGGTAGCGGGAATCTACGAGCATTTT CASSPGVVAGIYEHF
NA TRBJ1-2 few TRBV2 TGTGCCAGCATTCACAGGGATGGTGGCTACACCTTC CASIHRDGGYTF
NA TRBJ2-5 few TRBV15 TGTGCCACCAGCAGGGAGTGGGAGACCCAGTACTTC CATSREWETQYF
NA TRBJ1-4 many TRBV20-1 TGCAGTGCTAGAGATGGGACTTGGGGAAAACTGTTTTTT CSARDGTWGKLFF
NA TRBJ1-6 NA TRBV10-3 TGTGCCAGTCGCGACAGCTCCTATAATTCACCCCTCCACTTT CASRDSSYNSPLHF
NA TRBJ1-2 NA TRBV25-1 TGTGCCAGCAGTGCTACGACAGGTCTCTATGGCTACACCTTC CASSATTGLYGYTF
NA TRBJ1-3 NA TRBV7-9 TGTGCCAGCAGCCCCCCCGGACAACGGCCTGGAAACACCATATATTTT CASSPPGQRPGNTIYF
TRBD1 TRBJ1-5 NA TRBV12-3/TRBV12-4 TGTGCCAGCAGTCGGACAGGGGCCTCCAATCAGCCCCAGCATTTT CASSRTGASNQPQHF
NA TRBJ1-3 many TRBV9 TGTGCCAGCAGCGTTGGCAGGAGCTCTGGAAACACCATATATTTT CASSVGRSSGNTIYF
NA TRBJ1-2 many TRBV10-3 TGTGCCATCAGTCCCGGCGGGGGCGCGGTGGGCTACACCTTC CAISPGGGAVGYTF
NA TRBJ2-5 NA TRBV3-1 TGTGCCAGCAGCCACGCGACAGCTCAAGAGACCCAGTACTTC CASSHATAQETQYF
NA TRBJ2-3 NA TRBV29-1 TGCAGCGTTGCCAAGAGGGGAAGCACAGATACGCAGTATTTT CSVAKRGSTDTQYF
TRBD2 TRBJ2-7 NA TRBV20-1 TGCAGTGCTAGGGCGGGAGAGTGGTACGAGCAGTACTTC CSARAGEWYEQYF
NA TRBJ1-5 NA TRBV15 TGTGCCACCAGCAGAGAAGGTAGCAATCAGCCCCAGCATTTT CATSREGSNQPQHF
NA TRBJ2-7 many TRBV11-2 TGTGCCAGCAGCTTAGTTATGGGGGTCGAGCAGTACTTC CASSLVMGVEQYF
NA TRBJ2-5 many TRBV7-3 TGTGCCAGCACCCATGCCAACACCGGGACATATCAAGAGACCCAGTACTTC CASTHANTGTYQETQYF
TRBD1 TRBJ2-5 many TRBV2 TGTGCCAGCGGCCAACAGGGGGCATGGGAGACCCAGTACTTC CASGQQGAWETQYF
NA TRBJ2-7 many TRBV5-1 TGCGCCAGCAGCTCCCGTGTAGGGGACCGGGGGGAGCAGTACTTC CASSSRVGDRGEQYF
NA TRBJ2-7 NA TRBV11-1 TGTGCCAGCAGCCATCCTGGGGTGACCTACGAGCAGTACTTC CASSHPGVTYEQYF
NA TRBJ1-2 few TRBV6-1 TGTGCCAGCAGAACGGGTCCCTCGGATGGCTACACCTTC CASRTGPSDGYTF
NA TRBJ2-5 many TRBV20-1 TGCAGTGCTAGCAGCCCCGAGACCCAGTACTTC CSASSPETQYF
NA TRBJ1-1 NA TRBV29-1 TGCAGCGTTGAAAAGGGTGTGAACACTGAAGCTTTCTTT CSVEKGVNTEAFF
NA TRBJ1-6 NA TRBV20-1 TGCAGTGCTAGGCTCTGGGATTCACCCCTCCACTTT CSARLWDSPLHF
NA TRBJ2-2 NA TRBV7-9 TGTGCCAGCAGTGAACCCAACATCAACACCGGGGAGCTGTTTTTT CASSEPNINTGELFF
NA TRBJ2-7 many TRBV2 TGTGCCAGCAGTGAACAGGGGAACTCCTACGAGCAGTACTTC CASSEQGNSYEQYF
TRBD1 TRBJ1-4 NA TRBV7-9 TGTGCCAGCAGCTCGTCGCGGACAGGGGGTGAAAAACTGTTTTTT CASSSSRTGGEKLFF
NA TRBJ1-2 many TRBV4-1 TGCGCCAGCAGCCAAGCCCAGGGACGGCCCGATGGCTACACCTTC CASSQAQGRPDGYTF
NA TRBJ2-7 many TRBV29-1 TGCAGCGCGGGGGACGGCGAGCAGTACTTC CSAGDGEQYF
NA TRBJ2-2 many TRBV14 TGTGCCAGCAGCCAGAGAGGGGCACCGAGGGAGCTGTTTTTT CASSQRGAPRELFF
NA TRBJ1-1 many TRBV11-2 TGTGCCAGCAGCTTAGATCTAGGGGGGATGAACACTGAAGCTTTCTTT CASSLDLGGMNTEAFF
TRBD1 TRBJ1-1 many TRBV19 TGTGCCAGTCACTCCGGGACAGGGTATCTTATGAACACTGAAGCTTTCTTT CASHSGTGYLMNTEAFF
NA TRBJ2-7 NA TRBV4-2 TGTGCCAGCACCCGCGAACAAGCGGACTACGAGCAGTACTTC CASTREQADYEQYF